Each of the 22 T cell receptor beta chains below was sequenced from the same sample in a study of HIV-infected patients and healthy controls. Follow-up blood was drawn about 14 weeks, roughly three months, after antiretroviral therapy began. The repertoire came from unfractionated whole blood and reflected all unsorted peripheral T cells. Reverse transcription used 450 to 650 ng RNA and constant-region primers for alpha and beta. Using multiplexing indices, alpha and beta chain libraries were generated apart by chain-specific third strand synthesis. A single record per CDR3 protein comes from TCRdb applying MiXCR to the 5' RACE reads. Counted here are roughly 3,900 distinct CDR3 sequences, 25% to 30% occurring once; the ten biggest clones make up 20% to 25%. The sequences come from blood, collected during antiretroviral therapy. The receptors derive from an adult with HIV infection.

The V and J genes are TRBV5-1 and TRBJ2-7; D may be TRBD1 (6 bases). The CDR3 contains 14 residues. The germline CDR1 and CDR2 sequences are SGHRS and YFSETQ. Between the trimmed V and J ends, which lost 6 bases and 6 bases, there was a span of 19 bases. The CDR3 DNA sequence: TGCGCCAGCACCGACTGGACAGCAGGGCCCGAGCAGTACTTC. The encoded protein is CASTDWTAGPEQYF.

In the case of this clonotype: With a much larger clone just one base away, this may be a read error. The CDR3 spells CASRLYRSKEYF. CDR3 coding DNA: TGTGCCAGCAGATTGTACAGGTCTAAAGAGTACTTC. The chain employs TRBV5-6 and TRBJ2-7; weak D call: TRBD1 (5 bases). V dropped 5 bases and J dropped 11 bases, with 17 bases sitting between them. Germline V gives CDR1 SGHDT, CDR2 YYEEEE. This CDR3 comprises 12 residues.

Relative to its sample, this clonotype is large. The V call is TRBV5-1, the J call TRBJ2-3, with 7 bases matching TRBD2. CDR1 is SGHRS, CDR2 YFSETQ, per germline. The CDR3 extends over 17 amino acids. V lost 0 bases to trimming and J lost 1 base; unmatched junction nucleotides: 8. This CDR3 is CASSLEGLGMGTDTQYF. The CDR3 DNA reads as TGCGCCAGCAGCTTGGAAGGACTAGGGATGGGCACAGATACGCAGTATTTT.

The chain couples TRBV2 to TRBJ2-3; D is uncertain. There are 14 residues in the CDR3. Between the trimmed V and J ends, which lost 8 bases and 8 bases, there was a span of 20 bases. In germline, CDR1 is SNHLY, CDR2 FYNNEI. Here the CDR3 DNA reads TGTGCCAGCGTCGGAAGTACTGATCTGGGTACGCAGTATTTT. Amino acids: CASVGSTDLGTQYF.

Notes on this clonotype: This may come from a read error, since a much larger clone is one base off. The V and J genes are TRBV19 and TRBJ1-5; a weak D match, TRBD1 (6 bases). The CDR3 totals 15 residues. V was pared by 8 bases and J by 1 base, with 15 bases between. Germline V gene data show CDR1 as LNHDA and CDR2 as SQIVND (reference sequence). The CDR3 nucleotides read TGTGCCAGTGCCTCACAGGGTTTGAGCAATCAGCCCCAGCATTTT. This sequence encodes CASASQGLSNQPQHF.

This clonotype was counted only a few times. DNA of the CDR3: TGTGCCAGTCAACTAGCGCCGCAAGGAGATACGCAGTATTTT. This codes for CASQLAPQGDTQYF. The rearrangement uses TRBV2 and TRBJ2-3; 7 bases align to TRBD2. Trimming removed 9 bases from V and 5 bases from J; junction bases left unmatched: 11. This CDR3 has 14 amino acids. Germline loops: CDR1 SNHLY, CDR2 FYNNEI.

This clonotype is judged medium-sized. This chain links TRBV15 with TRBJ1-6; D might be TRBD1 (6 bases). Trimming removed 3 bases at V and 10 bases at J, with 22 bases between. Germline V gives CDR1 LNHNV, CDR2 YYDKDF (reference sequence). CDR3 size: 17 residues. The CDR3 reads CATSRGLMGAIDSPLHF. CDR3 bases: TGTGCCACCAGCAGGGGGCTGATGGGGGCAATAGACTCACCCCTCCACTTT.

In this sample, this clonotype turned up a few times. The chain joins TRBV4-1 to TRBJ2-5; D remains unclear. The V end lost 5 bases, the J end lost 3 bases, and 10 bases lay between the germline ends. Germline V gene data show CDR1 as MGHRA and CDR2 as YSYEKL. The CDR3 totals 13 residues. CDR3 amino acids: CASSSDGEETQYF. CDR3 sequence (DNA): TGCGCCAGCAGCTCGGACGGTGAAGAGACCCAGTACTTC.

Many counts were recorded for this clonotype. The CDR3 region is CASSPRRPESNQPQHF. DNA for the CDR3: TGTGCCAGCAGCCCCCGAAGGCCGGAAAGCAATCAGCCCCAGCATTTT. V gene TRBV5-6 combines with J gene TRBJ1-5; D is undetermined. Trimming shortened V by 4 bases and J by 1 base, and 15 bases separated the two germline ends. Germline V lookup: CDR1 SGHDT, CDR2 YYEEEE. CDR3 length: 16 amino acids.

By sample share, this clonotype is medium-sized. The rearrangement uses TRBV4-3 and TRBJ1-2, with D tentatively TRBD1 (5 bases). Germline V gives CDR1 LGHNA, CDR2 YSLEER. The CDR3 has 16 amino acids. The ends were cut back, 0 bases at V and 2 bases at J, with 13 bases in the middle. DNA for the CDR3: TGCGCCAGCAGCCAAGATGGGACCTACACCAACTATGGCTACACCTTC. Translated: CASSQDGTYTNYGYTF.

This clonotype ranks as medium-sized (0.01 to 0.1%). CDR3 bases: TGTGCCAGCTCTAACCGGGGACAGAACACAGATACGCAGTATTTT. Amino acid sequence: CASSNRGQNTDTQYF. The chain uses TRBV18 and TRBJ2-3; 7 positions match TRBD1. Germline CDR1 is KGHSH and CDR2 is LQKENI. Trimming cost V 6 bases and J 2 bases; bases outside gene matches: 8. The CDR3 runs to 15 residues.

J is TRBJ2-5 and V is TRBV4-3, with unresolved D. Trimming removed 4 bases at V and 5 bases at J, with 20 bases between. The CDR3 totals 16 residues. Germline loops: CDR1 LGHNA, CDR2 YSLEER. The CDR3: CASSRFIDNAKETQYF. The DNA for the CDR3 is TGCGCCAGCAGCCGGTTCATCGACAACGCCAAGGAGACCCAGTACTTC.

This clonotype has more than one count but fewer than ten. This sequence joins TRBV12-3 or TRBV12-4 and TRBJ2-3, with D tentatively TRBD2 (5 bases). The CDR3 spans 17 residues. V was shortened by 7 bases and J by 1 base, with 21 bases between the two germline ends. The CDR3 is CASTRPLDSAGTDTQYF. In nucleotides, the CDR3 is TGTGCCAGCACCCGACCCCTAGATAGCGCGGGCACAGATACGCAGTATTTT.

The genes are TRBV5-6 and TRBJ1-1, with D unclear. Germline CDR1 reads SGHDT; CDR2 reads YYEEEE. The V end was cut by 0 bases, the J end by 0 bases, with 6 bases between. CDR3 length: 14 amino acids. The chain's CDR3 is CASSLVQMNTEAFF. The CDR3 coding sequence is TGTGCCAGCAGCTTGGTCCAAATGAACACTGAAGCTTTCTTT.

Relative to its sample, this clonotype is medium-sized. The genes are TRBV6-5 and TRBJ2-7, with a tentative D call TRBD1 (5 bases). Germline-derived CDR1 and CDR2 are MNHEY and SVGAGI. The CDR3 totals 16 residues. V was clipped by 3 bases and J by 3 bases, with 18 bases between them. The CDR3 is CASSYQQAEPNYEQYF. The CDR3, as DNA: TGTGCCAGCAGTTATCAACAGGCAGAACCCAACTACGAGCAGTACTTC.

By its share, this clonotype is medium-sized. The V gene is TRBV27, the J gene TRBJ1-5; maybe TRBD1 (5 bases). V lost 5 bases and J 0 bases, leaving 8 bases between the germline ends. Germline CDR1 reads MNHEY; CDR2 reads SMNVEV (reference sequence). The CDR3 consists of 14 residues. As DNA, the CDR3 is TGTGCCAGCAGTCAGGACAATAGCAATCAGCCCCAGCATTTT. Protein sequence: CASSQDNSNQPQHF.

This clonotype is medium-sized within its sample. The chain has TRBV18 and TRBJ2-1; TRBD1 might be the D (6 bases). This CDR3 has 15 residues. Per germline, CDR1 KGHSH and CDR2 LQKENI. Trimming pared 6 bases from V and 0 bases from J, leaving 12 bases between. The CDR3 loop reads CASSLTGSSYNEQFF. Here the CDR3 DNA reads TGTGCCAGCTCCTTAACAGGGAGCTCCTACAATGAGCAGTTCTTC.

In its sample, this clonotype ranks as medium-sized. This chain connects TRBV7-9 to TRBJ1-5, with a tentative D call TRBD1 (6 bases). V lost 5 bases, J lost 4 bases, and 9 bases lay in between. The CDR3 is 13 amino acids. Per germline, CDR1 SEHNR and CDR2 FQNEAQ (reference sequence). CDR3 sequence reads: CASSGGPNQPQHF. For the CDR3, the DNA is TGTGCCAGCAGCGGGGGGCCAAATCAGCCCCAGCATTTT.

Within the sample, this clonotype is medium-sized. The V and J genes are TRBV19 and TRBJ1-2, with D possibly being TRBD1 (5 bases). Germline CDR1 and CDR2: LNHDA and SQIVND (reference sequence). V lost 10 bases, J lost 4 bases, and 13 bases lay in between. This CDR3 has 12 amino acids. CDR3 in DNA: TGTGCCACAACAGGTGGCGCCTATGGCTACACCTTC. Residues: CATTGGAYGYTF.

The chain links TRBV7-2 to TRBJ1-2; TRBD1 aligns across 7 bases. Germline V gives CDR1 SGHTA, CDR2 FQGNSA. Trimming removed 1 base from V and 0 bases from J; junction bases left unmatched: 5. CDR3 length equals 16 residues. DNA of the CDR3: TGTGCCAGCAGCTTAGAATGGGACAGAACTAACTATGGCTACACCTTC. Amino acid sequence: CASSLEWDRTNYGYTF.

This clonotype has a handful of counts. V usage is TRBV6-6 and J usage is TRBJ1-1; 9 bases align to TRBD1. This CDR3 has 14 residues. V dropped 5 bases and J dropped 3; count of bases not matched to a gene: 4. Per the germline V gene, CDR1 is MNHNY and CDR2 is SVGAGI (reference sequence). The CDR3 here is CASSVTGGDTEAFF. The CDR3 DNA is TGTGCCAGCAGTGTGACAGGGGGGGACACTGAAGCTTTCTTT.

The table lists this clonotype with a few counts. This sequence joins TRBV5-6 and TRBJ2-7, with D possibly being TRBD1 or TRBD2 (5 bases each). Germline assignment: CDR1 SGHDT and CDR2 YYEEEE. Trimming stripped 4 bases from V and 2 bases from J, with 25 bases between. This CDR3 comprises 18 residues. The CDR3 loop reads CASSPSPGTVLGTYEQYF. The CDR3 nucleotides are TGTGCCAGCAGCCCGAGTCCCGGGACGGTTTTAGGGACCTACGAGCAGTACTTC.